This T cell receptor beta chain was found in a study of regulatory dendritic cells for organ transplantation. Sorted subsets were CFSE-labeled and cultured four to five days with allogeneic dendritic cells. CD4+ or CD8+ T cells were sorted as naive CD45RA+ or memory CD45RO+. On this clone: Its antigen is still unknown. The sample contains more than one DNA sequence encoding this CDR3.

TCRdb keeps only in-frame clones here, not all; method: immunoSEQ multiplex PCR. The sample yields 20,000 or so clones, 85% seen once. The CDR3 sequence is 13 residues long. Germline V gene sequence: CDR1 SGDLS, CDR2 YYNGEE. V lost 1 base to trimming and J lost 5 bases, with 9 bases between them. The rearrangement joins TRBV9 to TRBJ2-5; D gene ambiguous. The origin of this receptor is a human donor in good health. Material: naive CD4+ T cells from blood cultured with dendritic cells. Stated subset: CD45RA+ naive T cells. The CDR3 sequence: CASSVSQEETQYF. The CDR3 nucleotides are TGTGCCAGCAGCGTATCGCAGGAGGAGACCCAGTACTTC.